The 17 T cell receptor beta chains below were found in one sample sequenced in a study of CD8 T cells in Susac syndrome. When the RNA was reverse transcribed, random hexamers were used with an input of 0.5 to 1 ug. TCRdb passed the immunoSEQ multiplex PCR reads through MiXCR, listing each CDR3 protein once. The table has over 120,000 distinct CDR3 sequences, 94% seen once. Material: CD4+ T cells from PBMCs. The source of these receptors is a human donor in good health.

The V call is TRBV4-1, the J call TRBJ2-7, with 11 bases fitting TRBD2. CDR1 and CDR2 (germline): MGHRA, YSYEKL. V shed 3 bases, J shed 0 bases, and the junction held 4 bases outside the gene matches. This CDR3 is built from 16 residues. The CDR3 here is CASSHGLAGFSYEQYF. The DNA for the CDR3 is TGCGCCAGCAGCCACGGACTAGCGGGTTTCTCCTACGAGCAGTACTTC.

The V and J genes are TRBV12-5 and TRBJ2-1; D gene ambiguous. The CDR3 contains 17 residues. Germline CDR1 reads LGHNT; CDR2 reads FRNRAP. V gave up 2 bases and J gave up 1 base, with 15 bases separating them. The CDR3, as DNA: TGTGCTAGTGGTTTGCCCACAAGTAGTGGGTCCTACAATGAGCAGTTCTTC. Its protein product is CASGLPTSSGSYNEQFF.

The genes are TRBV4-1 and TRBJ2-1, with TRBD2 matching over 8 bases. The CDR3 spans 15 residues. The germline V gene encodes CDR1 MGHRA and CDR2 YSYEKL. The J segment lost 5 bases and the V segment lost 4 bases, leaving 7 bases of the junction unmatched. The CDR3 is CASSPPGRANNEQFF. The DNA of the CDR3 is TGCGCCAGCAGCCCCCCCGGGAGGGCCAACAATGAGCAGTTCTTC.

V and J are TRBV20-1 and TRBJ2-7; 10 positions match TRBD1. CDR1 is DFQATT, CDR2 SNEGSKA, per germline (reference sequence). Losses at the gene ends were 2 bases for V and 2 bases for J; bases not matched to a gene: 3. This CDR3 comprises 14 residues. The CDR3 is CSARKGQGPYEQYF. CDR3 sequence (DNA): TGCAGTGCTAGAAAGGGACAGGGGCCCTACGAGCAGTACTTC.

The rearrangement joins TRBV18 to TRBJ2-1; TRBD1 aligns across 9 bases. CDR3 length equals 14 residues. Germline CDR1 reads KGHSH; CDR2 reads LQKENI. The V segment lost 3 bases and the J segment 8 bases; nucleotides outside the gene matches: 5. CDR3 sequence reads: CASSPGTGIDEQFF. In nucleotides, the CDR3 is TGTGCCAGCTCACCGGGGACAGGGATCGATGAGCAGTTCTTC.

The V gene is TRBV3-1, the J gene TRBJ2-2, with 7 bases that match TRBD1. CDR1 is LGHDT and CDR2 is YNNKEL in the germline V gene (reference sequence). Trimming took 3 bases from V and 4 from J; bases not matched to a gene: 8. The CDR3 consists of 16 residues. The CDR3 DNA reads TGTGCCAGCAGCCATTTAATCCGGGACAGCACCGGGGAGCTGTTTTTT. It yields the protein CASSHLIRDSTGELFF.

The chain is built from TRBV27 and TRBJ1-1, with D uncertain. Germline V gene sequence: CDR1 MNHEY, CDR2 SMNVEV (reference sequence). V gave up 2 bases and J gave up 4 bases, with 17 bases separating them. The CDR3 totals 16 residues. DNA for the CDR3: TGTGCCAGCAGTTTAGGCGGGATAGCCTTTAGCACTGAAGCTTTCTTT. Its protein product is CASSLGGIAFSTEAFF.

The chain joins TRBV3-1 to TRBJ2-7; 8 bases line up with TRBD2. Trimming at V came to 2 bases and at J to 2 bases, leaving 8 bases not matched to a gene. The CDR3 is made up of 16 amino acids. Germline V gene data show CDR1 as LGHDT and CDR2 as YNNKEL (reference sequence). In nucleotides, the CDR3 is TGTGCCAGCAGCCAAAGAAGGAGCGGGAGAACCTACGAGCAGTACTTC. This translates into CASSQRRSGRTYEQYF.

The chain employs TRBV18 and TRBJ1-2; 7 positions agree with TRBD1. Per the germline V gene, CDR1 is KGHSH and CDR2 is LQKENI. The CDR3 is 16 amino acids. The trim removed 5 bases at V and 0 bases at J, leaving 9 bases unmatched. The CDR3, as DNA: TGTGCCAGCTCATCCGGGGACAGTCGAGCTAACTATGGCTACACCTTC. Protein product: CASSSGDSRANYGYTF.

CDR3 protein: CASSRARLGQGNTDTQYF. In DNA form, the CDR3 reads TGTGCCAGCAGCCGTGCAAGGCTGGGACAGGGGAACACAGATACGCAGTATTTT. The V gene is TRBV7-9, the J gene TRBJ2-3; 10 nucleotides align to TRBD1. In germline, CDR1 is SEHNR, CDR2 FQNEAQ (reference sequence). CDR3 length: 18 residues. V shed 5 bases, J shed 2 bases, and the junction held 13 bases outside the gene matches.

The chain employs TRBV4-1 and TRBJ2-7, with D perhaps matching TRBD1 (6 bases). Germline values: CDR1 MGHRA, CDR2 YSYEKL. CDR3 size: 15 residues. Trimming removed 3 bases from V and 4 bases from J, with 16 bases in between. The CDR3 sequence is CASSQIPGQPYEQYF. DNA for the CDR3: TGCGCCAGCAGCCAGATACCGGGACAACCTTACGAGCAGTACTTC.

The V call is TRBV27, the J call TRBJ2-2; unclear D gene. Germline V gene lookup returns CDR1 MNHEY and CDR2 SMNVEV (reference sequence). The length of the CDR3 is 19 residues. Trimming removed 3 bases from V and 3 bases from J, with 23 bases in between. The CDR3 protein is CASSLGRLYQPLDTGELFF. CDR3 nucleotides: TGTGCCAGCAGTTTGGGCAGACTCTACCAGCCTCTGGACACCGGGGAGCTGTTTTTT.

The chain links TRBV2 to TRBJ2-7; 10 bases map to TRBD2. Trimming at V came to 8 bases and at J to 5 bases, leaving 12 bases not matched to a gene. The CDR3 contains 15 residues. CDR1 is SNHLY and CDR2 is FYNNEI in the germline V gene. This chain's CDR3 is CASGRRASGSHEQYF. CDR3 DNA sequence: TGTGCCAGCGGGAGGAGGGCTAGCGGGAGCCACGAGCAGTACTTC.

The chain uses TRBV18 and TRBJ2-3; the match to TRBD2 covers 11 bases. The junction had 22 bases not matched to a gene; V was cut back by 1 base and J by 7 bases. CDR3 length: 21 amino acids. Germline assignment: CDR1 KGHSH and CDR2 LQKENI. In DNA form, the CDR3 reads TGTGCCAGCTCACCACGTAAAGCGGGACTAGCGGAGAACCACGGGACCTATACGCAGTATTTT. Its protein product is CASSPRKAGLAENHGTYTQYF.

J is TRBJ2-1 and V is TRBV6-4; 9 bases line up with TRBD2. J was trimmed by 5 bases and V by 2 bases; bases with no gene match: 4. The CDR3 has 15 residues. Germline V CDR1 and CDR2: MRHNA, SNTAGT. The CDR3 spells CASSDGTSLDNEQFF. The CDR3 nucleotides read TGTGCCAGCAGTGACGGGACTAGCTTGGACAATGAGCAGTTCTTC.

This clonotype was observed once. The V call is TRBV27, the J call TRBJ2-5, with TRBD1 as a possible D gene (5 bases). The CDR3 has 15 residues. CDR1 MNHEY and CDR2 SMNVEV come from the germline V gene (reference sequence). V lost 6 bases and J 5 bases, leaving 19 bases between the germline ends. The CDR3 sequence: CASSQDRLTSETQYF. The CDR3 DNA sequence: TGTGCCAGCAGCCAAGACAGACTTACCTCGGAGACCCAGTACTTC.

This clonotype came up once. The V call is TRBV28, the J call TRBJ2-1; the D is unclear. Germline V gives CDR1 MDHEN, CDR2 SYDVKM. The length of the CDR3 is 15 residues. V lost 7 bases, J lost 2 bases, and 15 bases lay in between. The CDR3 loop is CASTLAGSTYNEQFF. The DNA for the CDR3 is TGTGCCAGCACCTTAGCTGGGTCCACCTACAATGAGCAGTTCTTC.